This T cell receptor (beta chain) was identified during a study of naive and memory T cell subsets. This clonotype has a count of ten or more. Blood and skin TCR RNA was reverse transcribed with alpha and beta constant primers. One entry per CDR3 protein results from TCRdb running MiXCR on the 5' RACE reads. In the table there are more than 20,000 distinct CDR3 sequences, approximately 24% of which are singletons. RNA was extracted from 2.5 ml of whole blood of healthy adults. Trimming removed 4 bases at V and 5 bases at J, with 12 bases between. The CDR3 contains 14 residues. The germline CDR1 and CDR2 sequences are WNHNN and SYGVQD (reference sequence).

This rearrangement joins TRBV10-1 to TRBJ2-1; no clear D. The origin of this receptor is a female donor in good health. The CDR3 here is CASSAGGSHNEQFF. The CDR3 DNA is TGCGCCAGCAGTGCCGGCGGTTCCCACAATGAGCAGTTCTTC.